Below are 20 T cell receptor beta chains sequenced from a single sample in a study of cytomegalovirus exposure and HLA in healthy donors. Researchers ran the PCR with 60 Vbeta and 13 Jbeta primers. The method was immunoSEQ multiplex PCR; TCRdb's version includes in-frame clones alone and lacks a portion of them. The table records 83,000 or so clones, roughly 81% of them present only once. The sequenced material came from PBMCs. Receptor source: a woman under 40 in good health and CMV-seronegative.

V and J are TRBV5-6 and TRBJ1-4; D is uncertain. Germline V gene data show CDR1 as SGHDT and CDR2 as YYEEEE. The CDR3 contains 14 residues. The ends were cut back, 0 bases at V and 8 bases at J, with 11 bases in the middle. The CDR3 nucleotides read TGTGCCAGCAGCTTGGGGAGCTTCGGGGAAAAACTGTTTTTT. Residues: CASSLGSFGEKLFF.

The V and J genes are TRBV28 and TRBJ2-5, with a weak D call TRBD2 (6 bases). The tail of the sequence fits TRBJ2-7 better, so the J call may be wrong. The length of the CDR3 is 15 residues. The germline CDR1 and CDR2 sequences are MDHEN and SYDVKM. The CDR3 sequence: CASSFFSPGRHEQYF. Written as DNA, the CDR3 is TGTGCCAGCAGTTTTTTCTCACCGGGGAGGCACGAGCAGTACTTC.

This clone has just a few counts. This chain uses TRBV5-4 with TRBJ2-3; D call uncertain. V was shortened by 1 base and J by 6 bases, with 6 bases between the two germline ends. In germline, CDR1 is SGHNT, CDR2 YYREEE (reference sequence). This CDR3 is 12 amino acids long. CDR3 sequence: CASSLSADTQYF. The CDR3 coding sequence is TGTGCCAGCAGCTTGTCCGCGGATACGCAGTATTTT. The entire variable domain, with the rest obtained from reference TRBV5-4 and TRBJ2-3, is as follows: ETGVTQSPTHLIKTRGQQVTLRCSSQSGHNTVSWYQQALGQGPQFIFQYYREEENGRGNFPPRFSGLQFPNYSSELNVNALELDDSALYLCASSLSADTQYFGPGTRLTVL.

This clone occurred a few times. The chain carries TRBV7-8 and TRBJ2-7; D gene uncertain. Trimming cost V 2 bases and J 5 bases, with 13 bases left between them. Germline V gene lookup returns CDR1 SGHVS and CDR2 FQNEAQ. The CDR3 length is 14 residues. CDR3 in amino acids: CASSLSSGSHEQYF. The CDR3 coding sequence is TGTGCCAGCAGCTTATCGTCCGGGTCCCACGAGCAGTACTTC.

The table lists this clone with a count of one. The CDR3 region has the DNA TGTGCCAGCAGCTTATCCCCGGCAGGGTGGGAGACCCAGTACTTC. Its protein is CASSLSPAGWETQYF. The chain links TRBV7-8 to TRBJ2-5, with D tentatively TRBD1 (5 bases). Germline V gene data show CDR1 as SGHVS and CDR2 as FQNEAQ. V lost 2 bases to trimming and J lost 5 bases, with 15 bases between them. The CDR3 contains 15 residues. The full variable domain, rest sourced from reference TRBV7-8 and TRBJ2-5, is GAGVSQSPRYKVAKRGQDVALRCDPISGHVSLFWYQQALGQGPEFLTYFQNEAQLDKSGLPSDRFFAERPEGSVSTLKIQRTQQEDSAVYLCASSLSPAGWETQYFGPGTRLLVL.

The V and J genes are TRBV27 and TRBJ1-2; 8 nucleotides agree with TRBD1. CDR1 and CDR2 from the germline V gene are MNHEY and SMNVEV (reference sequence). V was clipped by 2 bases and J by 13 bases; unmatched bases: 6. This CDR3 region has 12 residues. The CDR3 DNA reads TGTGCCAGCAGTTTAAGGACAGGGACGCCCACCTTC. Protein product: CASSLRTGTPTF.

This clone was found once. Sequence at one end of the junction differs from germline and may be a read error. The CDR3 bases are TGTTCCAGCAGCCGCGCCCCAAGTAACACTGAAGCTTTCTTT. It is translated as CSSSRAPSNTEAFF. The rearrangement links TRBV7-9 to TRBJ1-1; D not certain. Germline V CDR1 and CDR2: SEHNR, FQNEAQ (reference sequence). The CDR3 length is 14 residues.

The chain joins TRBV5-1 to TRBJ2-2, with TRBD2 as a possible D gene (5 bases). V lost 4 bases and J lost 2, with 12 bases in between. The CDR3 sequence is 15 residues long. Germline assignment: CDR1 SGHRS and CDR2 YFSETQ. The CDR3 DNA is TGCGCCAGCAGCCCTTCGGACTCAAACACCGGGGAGCTGTTTTTT. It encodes CASSPSDSNTGELFF.

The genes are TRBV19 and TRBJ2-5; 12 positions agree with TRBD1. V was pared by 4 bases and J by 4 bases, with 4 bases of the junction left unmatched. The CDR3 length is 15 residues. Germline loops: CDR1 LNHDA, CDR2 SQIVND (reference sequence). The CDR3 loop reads CASSTGTGGAETQYF. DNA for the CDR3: TGTGCCAGTAGTACAGGGACAGGGGGCGCAGAGACCCAGTACTTC.

In DNA form, the CDR3 reads TGTGCCAGCAGTTCTCCCTCCCCGAATGAGCAGTTCTTC. Its protein is CASSSPSPNEQFF. This rearrangement joins TRBV28 to TRBJ2-1; D gene unclear. From germline, CDR1 is MDHEN and CDR2 SYDVKM. This CDR3 has 13 amino acids. V gave up 4 bases and J gave up 7 bases, with 11 bases separating them. Variable domain in full (rest from reference TRBV28 and TRBJ2-1): DVKVTQSSRYLVKRTGEKVFLECVQDMDHENMFWYRQDPGLGLRLIYFSYDVKMKEKGDIPEGYSVSREKKERFSLILESASTNQTSMYLCASSSPSPNEQFFGPGTRLTVL.

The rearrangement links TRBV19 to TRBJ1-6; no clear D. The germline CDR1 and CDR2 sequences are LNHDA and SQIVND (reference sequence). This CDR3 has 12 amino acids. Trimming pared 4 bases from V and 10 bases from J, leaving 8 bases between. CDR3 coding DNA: TGTGCCAGTAGTAGTCGGTCGTCACCCCTCCACTTT. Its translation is CASSSRSSPLHF.

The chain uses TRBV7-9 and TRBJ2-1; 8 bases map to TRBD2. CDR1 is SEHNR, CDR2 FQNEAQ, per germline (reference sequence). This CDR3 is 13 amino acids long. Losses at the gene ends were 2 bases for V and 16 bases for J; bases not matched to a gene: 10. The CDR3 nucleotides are TGTGCCAGCAGCTTATCCGAGCGGGAGAACAAATTCTTC. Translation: CASSLSERENKFF.

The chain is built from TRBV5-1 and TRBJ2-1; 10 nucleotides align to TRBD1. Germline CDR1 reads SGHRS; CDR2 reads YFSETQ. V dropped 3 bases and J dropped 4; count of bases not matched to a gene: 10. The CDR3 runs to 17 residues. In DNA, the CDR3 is TGCGCCAGCAGCTCGCCCGAGGGACAGGGGACTTACAATGAGCAGTTCTTC. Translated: CASSSPEGQGTYNEQFF.

The CDR3 sequence is CASSRAMSGTGSGDTQYF. The CDR3 DNA is TGTGCCAGCTCACGGGCTATGAGCGGGACAGGGAGCGGAGATACGCAGTATTTT. The chain is built from TRBV18 and TRBJ2-3, with 9 bases lining up with TRBD1. Looked up from germline, CDR1 is KGHSH and CDR2 is LQKENI. The V and J ends lost 4 bases and 5 bases, in that order; junction bases with no gene match: 16. The CDR3 extends over 18 amino acids.

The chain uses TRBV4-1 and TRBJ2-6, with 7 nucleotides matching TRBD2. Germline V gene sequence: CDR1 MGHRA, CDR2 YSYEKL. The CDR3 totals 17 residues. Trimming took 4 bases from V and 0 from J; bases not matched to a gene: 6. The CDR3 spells CASSPRGDYSGANVLTF. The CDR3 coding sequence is TGCGCCAGCAGCCCCCGGGGGGACTACTCTGGGGCCAACGTCCTGACTTTC.

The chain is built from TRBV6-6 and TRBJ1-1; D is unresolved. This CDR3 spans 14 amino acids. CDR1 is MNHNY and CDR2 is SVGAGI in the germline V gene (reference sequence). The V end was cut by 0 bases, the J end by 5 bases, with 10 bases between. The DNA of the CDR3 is TGTGCCAGCAGTTACTCTTGGAGTGGAACTGAAGCTTTCTTT. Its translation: CASSYSWSGTEAFF.

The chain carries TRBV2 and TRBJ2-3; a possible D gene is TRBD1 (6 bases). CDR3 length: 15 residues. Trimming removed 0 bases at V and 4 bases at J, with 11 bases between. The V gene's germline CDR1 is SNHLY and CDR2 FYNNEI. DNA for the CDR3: TGTGCCAGCAGTGAAGCCGCGGCAGGGGCAGATACGCAGTATTTT. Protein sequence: CASSEAAAGADTQYF.

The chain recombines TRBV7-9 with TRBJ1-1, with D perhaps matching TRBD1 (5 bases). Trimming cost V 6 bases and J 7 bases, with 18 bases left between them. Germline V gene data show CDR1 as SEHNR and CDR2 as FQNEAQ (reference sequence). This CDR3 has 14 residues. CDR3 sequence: CASRLGGIIGEAFF. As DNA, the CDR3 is TGTGCCAGCAGGCTGGGGGGGATTATCGGTGAAGCTTTCTTT.

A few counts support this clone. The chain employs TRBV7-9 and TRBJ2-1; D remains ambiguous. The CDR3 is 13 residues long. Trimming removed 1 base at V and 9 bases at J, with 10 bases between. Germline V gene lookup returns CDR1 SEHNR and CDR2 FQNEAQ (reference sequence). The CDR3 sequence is CASSLGPGSEQFF. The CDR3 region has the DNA TGTGCCAGCAGCTTAGGACCGGGTTCTGAGCAGTTCTTC.

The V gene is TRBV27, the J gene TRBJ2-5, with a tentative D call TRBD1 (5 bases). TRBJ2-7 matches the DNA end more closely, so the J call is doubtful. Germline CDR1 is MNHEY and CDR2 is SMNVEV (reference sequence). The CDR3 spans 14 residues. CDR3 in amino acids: CASSPSTGAYEQYF. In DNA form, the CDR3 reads TGTGCCAGCAGTCCCTCAACAGGAGCCTACGAGCAGTACTTC.